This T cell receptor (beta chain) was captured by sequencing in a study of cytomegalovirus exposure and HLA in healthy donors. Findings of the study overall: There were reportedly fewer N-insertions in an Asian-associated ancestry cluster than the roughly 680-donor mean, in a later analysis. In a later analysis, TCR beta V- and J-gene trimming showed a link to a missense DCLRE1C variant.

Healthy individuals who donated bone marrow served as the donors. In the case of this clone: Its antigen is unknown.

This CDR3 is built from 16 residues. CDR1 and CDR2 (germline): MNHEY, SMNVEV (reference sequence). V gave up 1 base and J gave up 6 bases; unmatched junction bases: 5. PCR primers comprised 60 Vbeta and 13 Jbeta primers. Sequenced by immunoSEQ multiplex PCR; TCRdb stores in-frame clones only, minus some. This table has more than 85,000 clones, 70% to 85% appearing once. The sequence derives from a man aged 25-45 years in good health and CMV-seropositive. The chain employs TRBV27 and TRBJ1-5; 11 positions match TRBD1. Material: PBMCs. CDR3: CASSLFGQGAGQPQHF. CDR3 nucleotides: TGTGCCAGCAGTTTATTCGGACAGGGGGCAGGTCAGCCCCAGCATTTT.